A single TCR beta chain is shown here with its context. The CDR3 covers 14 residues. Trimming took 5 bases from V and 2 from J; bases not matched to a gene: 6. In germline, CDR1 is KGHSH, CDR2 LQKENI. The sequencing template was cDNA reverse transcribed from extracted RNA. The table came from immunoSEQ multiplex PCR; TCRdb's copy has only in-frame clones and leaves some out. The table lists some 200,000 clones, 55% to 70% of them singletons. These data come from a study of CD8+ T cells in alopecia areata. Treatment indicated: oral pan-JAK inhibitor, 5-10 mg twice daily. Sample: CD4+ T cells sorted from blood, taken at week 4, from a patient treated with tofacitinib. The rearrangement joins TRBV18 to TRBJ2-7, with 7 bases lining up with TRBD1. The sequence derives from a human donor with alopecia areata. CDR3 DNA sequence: TGTGCCAGCTCAATAGGGACAGCTACCTACGAGCAGTACTTC. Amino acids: CASSIGTATYEQYF.